Following are 25 T cell receptor beta chains from one sample sequenced in a study of T-cell reconstitution after alpha-beta-depleted transplantation in children. A library of TCRbeta sequences, prepared with unique molecular identifiers, was generated. In TCRdb, the PCR reads were re-called with MiXCR into one record per CDR3 protein. In the table there are 450,000 to 600,000 distinct CDR3 sequences, approximately 30% of which are singletons. The material sequenced was PBMCs from the stem cell graft donor, taken from the stem cell graft. The receptors originated from a human donor who donated a stem cell graft to a child with aplastic anemia.

This clonotype was observed a single time. V is TRBV7-8 and J is TRBJ1-1; TRBD1 might be the D (5 bases). The CDR3 contains 16 residues. Trimming removed 4 bases at V and 3 bases at J, with 18 bases between. Germline V gene lookup returns CDR1 SGHVS and CDR2 FQNEAQ. CDR3 residues: CASSSLIRGEYTEAFF. CDR3 DNA: TGTGCCAGCAGCTCCCTAATACGAGGGGAATACACTGAAGCTTTCTTT.

The chain employs TRBV12-3 or TRBV12-4 and TRBJ2-1; D possibly corresponds to TRBD2 (6 bases). V was shortened by 3 bases and J by 5 bases, with 17 bases between the two germline ends. CDR3 length equals 16 residues. The CDR3 sequence: CASSFQPGVANNEQFF. For the CDR3, the DNA is TGTGCCAGCAGTTTCCAACCGGGGGTAGCGAACAATGAGCAGTTCTTC.

Worth noting for this clonotype: A read error may produce the germline difference seen at one junction end. The gene calls are TRBV7-8 and TRBJ2-7, with D possibly matching TRBD2 (5 bases). This CDR3 is 15 amino acids long. CDR1 is SGHVS, CDR2 FQNEAQ, per germline. The CDR3 here is CASSPTASTIYDQYF. CDR3 in DNA: TGTGCCAGCAGCCCAACAGCTAGCACTATATACGACCAGTACTTC.

This clonotype showed up just a few times. The J gene is TRBJ2-5, the V gene TRBV9, with 10 bases that match TRBD1. V dropped 3 bases and J dropped 6; count of bases not matched to a gene: 11. Germline CDR1 SGDLS, CDR2 YYNGEE. This CDR3 is built from 16 residues. Here the CDR3 DNA reads TGTGCCAGCAGCGCCGCCGGGACAGGGGTGCGAAAGACCCAGTACTTC. Translation gives CASSAAGTGVRKTQYF.

This clonotype showed up just a few times. The chain uses TRBV19 and TRBJ1-2; D not resolved. CDR1 is LNHDA and CDR2 is SQIVND in the germline V gene (reference sequence). The CDR3 is 13 residues long. V shed 8 bases and J shed 0 bases, with 10 bases lying between them. The CDR3, as DNA: TGTGCCAGTCGTCCAACAACTAACTATGGCTACACCTTC. Translated, it gives CASRPTTNYGYTF. The full variable domain, its missing parts supplied by reference TRBV19 and TRBJ1-2, is DGGITQSPKYLFRKEGQNVTLSCEQNLNHDAMYWYRQDPGQGLRLIYYSQIVNDFQKGDIAEGYSVSREKKESFPLTVTSAQKNPTAFYLCASRPTTNYGYTFGSGTRLTVV.

This clonotype was observed a few times. The chain recombines TRBV20-1 with TRBJ2-3; D call uncertain. CDR3 length equals 18 residues. V was trimmed by 1 base and J by 6 bases, leaving 26 bases between them. From germline, CDR1 is DFQATT and CDR2 SNEGSKA (reference sequence). The CDR3 DNA follows: TGCAGTGCTAGAGCCTCCGGGCCTACCAAACACCAAGTGGATACGCAGTATTTT. It specifies CSARASGPTKHQVDTQYF.

This clonotype was recorded many times. J is TRBJ1-1 and V is TRBV6-5; 7 bases are shared with TRBD1. The V gene's germline CDR1 is MNHEY and CDR2 SVGAGI. This CDR3 region has 16 residues. With V trimmed by 4 bases and J by 1 base, 9 bases remained unmatched. CDR3: CASSSLPGTANTEAFF. The CDR3 DNA reads as TGTGCCAGCAGTTCCCTCCCAGGGACAGCGAACACTGAAGCTTTCTTT.

This clonotype was found a few times. The chain carries TRBV7-1 and TRBJ2-1; a possible D gene is TRBD2 (5 bases). TRBV7-1 is filed as an ORF, its function uncertain. This CDR3 is built from 17 residues. V was cut by 3 bases and J by 7 bases, with 22 bases left in between. This chain's CDR3 is CASSSKRGGFIENEQFF. CDR3 coding DNA: TGTGCCAGCAGCTCGAAGAGAGGCGGGTTTATCGAGAATGAGCAGTTCTTC.

This clonotype showed up many times. The chain couples TRBV20-1 to TRBJ1-1; D is uncertain. CDR1 DFQATT and CDR2 SNEGSKA come from the germline V gene (reference sequence). V dropped 3 bases and J dropped 1 base, with 3 bases sitting between them. This CDR3 contains 11 residues. CDR3 protein: CSARENTEAFF. The CDR3 DNA is TGCAGTGCTAGGGAGAACACTGAAGCTTTCTTT.

The gene calls are TRBV20-1 and TRBJ2-5; 7 nucleotides line up with TRBD1. The germline CDR1 and CDR2 sequences are DFQATT and SNEGSKA (reference sequence). Trimming cost V 4 bases and J 3 bases; bases outside gene matches: 5. There are 13 residues in the CDR3. The CDR3 nucleotides read TGCAGTGCTACCGTGACAGGGAAAGAGACCCAGTACTTC. Translating gives CSATVTGKETQYF.

This clonotype was detected once. The chain is built from TRBV5-6 and TRBJ1-1; D possibly corresponds to TRBD1 (5 bases). The V gene lost 0 bases and the J gene lost 3 bases, with 18 bases spanning the gap. CDR1 and CDR2 from the germline V gene are SGHDT and YYEEEE. The CDR3 runs 17 residues. The CDR3 region is CASSLVEGTRGDTEAFF. For the CDR3, the DNA is TGTGCCAGCAGCTTGGTAGAAGGGACGCGCGGGGACACTGAAGCTTTCTTT.

This sequence joins TRBV7-2 and TRBJ2-1; D unclear. The V and J ends lost 6 bases and 10 bases respectively, with 10 bases between them. Germline V gene sequence: CDR1 SGHTA, CDR2 FQGNSA. The CDR3 contains 11 residues. The CDR3 here is CASSKGFEQFF. The CDR3 DNA sequence: TGTGCCAGCAGTAAGGGCTTCGAGCAGTTCTTC.

The sample holds a few counts of this clonotype. V is TRBV5-1 and J is TRBJ2-5; D tentatively fits TRBD1 or TRBD2 (5 bases each). The V and J ends lost 0 bases and 0 bases respectively, with 15 bases between them. Germline V CDR1 and CDR2: SGHRS, YFSETQ. The length of the CDR3 is 17 residues. For the CDR3, the DNA is TGCGCCAGCAGCTTGGGACAGCGGAACACGAACCAAGAGACCCAGTACTTC. Translated, it gives CASSLGQRNTNQETQYF. The complete variable domain, with remaining parts taken from reference TRBV5-1 and TRBJ2-5, reads KAGVTQTPRYLIKTRGQQVTLSCSPISGHRSVSWYQQTPGQGLQFLFEYFSETQRNKGNFPGRFSGRQFSNSRSEMNVSTLELGDSALYLCASSLGQRNTNQETQYFGPGTRLLVL.

A few counts support this clonotype. This chain links TRBV7-8 with TRBJ2-7; the D call may be TRBD1 or TRBD2 (5 bases each). The CDR3 covers 15 residues. CDR1 is SGHVS, CDR2 FQNEAQ, per germline. Trimming removed 5 bases from V and 6 bases from J, with 20 bases in between. This chain's CDR3 is CASSPKVGETGEQYF. The CDR3 nucleotides read TGTGCCAGCAGCCCAAAGGTGGGGGAAACGGGCGAGCAGTACTTC.

Here the CDR3 reads CASSQVGGQGARTEAFF. The CDR3 DNA sequence: TGCGCCAGCAGCCAAGTGGGCGGACAGGGGGCGCGTACTGAAGCTTTCTTT. The J gene is TRBJ1-1, the V gene TRBV4-3; 11 bases agree with TRBD1. Per the germline V gene, CDR1 is LGHNA and CDR2 is YSLEER. This CDR3 region has 17 residues. With 1 base clipped from V and 5 bases from J, the junction kept 9 bases outside the gene matches.

The V and J genes are TRBV20-1 and TRBJ1-1; D is perhaps TRBD1 (6 bases). The length of the CDR3 is 12 residues. Germline V lookup: CDR1 DFQATT, CDR2 SNEGSKA (reference sequence). With 6 bases removed from V and 4 bases from J, the gap between germline ends came to 12 bases. Here the CDR3 DNA reads TGCAGTGCGGGCAGGGGTGGCACTGAAGCTTTCTTT. As protein: CSAGRGGTEAFF.

The rearrangement links TRBV18 to TRBJ1-5, with D uncertain. Germline assignment: CDR1 KGHSH and CDR2 LQKENI. This CDR3 region has 13 residues. V lost 4 bases to trimming and J lost 9 bases, with 13 bases between them. The CDR3 DNA reads as TGTGCCAGCTCACAAAGGGCGGGAGGGCCCCAGCATTTT. It codes for CASSQRAGGPQHF. Drawing the rest from reference TRBV18 and TRBJ1-5, the complete variable domain is NAGVMQNPRHLVRRRGQEARLRCSPMKGHSHVYWYRQLPEEGLKFMVYLQKENIIDESGMPKERFSAEFPKEGPSILRIQQVVRGDSAAYFCASSQRAGGPQHFGDGTRLSIL.

This chain links TRBV12-3 or TRBV12-4 with TRBJ2-4, with 7 bases lining up with TRBD2. The CDR3 spans 15 residues. V lost 3 bases and J lost 8; bases outside the gene matches: 10. CDR3 DNA sequence: TGTGCCAGCAGTTTTCCGGGAGGCTCCGGGGACATTCAGTACTTC. Its protein product is CASSFPGGSGDIQYF.

This clonotype was seen ten or more times. Its ends do not fully match the called genes, so a read error is possible. The chain couples TRBV5-1 to TRBJ2-7; 10 bases fit TRBD1. The CDR3 sequence is 14 residues long. Germline V gene sequence: CDR1 SGHRS, CDR2 YFSETQ. The CDR3 DNA reads TGTGCCAGCAGTTTAGGGACAGGGGCCTACGAGCAGTACTTC. This gives the protein CASSLGTGAYEQYF.

The gene calls are TRBV12-3 or TRBV12-4 and TRBJ2-7; TRBD1 matches 7 bases. V lost 6 bases to trimming and J lost 7 bases; unmatched junction nucleotides: 6. The CDR3 extends over 12 amino acids. The DNA for the CDR3 is TGTGCCAGCAGCCCTGGGACAGTGGAGCAGTACGTC. This sequence encodes CASSPGTVEQYV.

V gene TRBV19 combines with J gene TRBJ2-5; possibly TRBD2 for D (6 bases). The CDR3 spans 14 residues. The V and J ends lost 4 bases and 8 bases respectively, with 17 bases between them. The germline V gene has CDR1 LNHDA and CDR2 SQIVND (reference sequence). This CDR3 is CASSTPGTSGTQYF. CDR3 DNA sequence: TGTGCCAGTAGTACGCCCGGGACTTCTGGTACCCAGTACTTC.

The rearrangement joins TRBV19 to TRBJ2-2; 10 bases align to TRBD1. V shed 10 bases and J 6 bases; nucleotides not matched to a gene: 11. Germline-derived CDR1 and CDR2 are LNHDA and SQIVND (reference sequence). This CDR3 is built from 15 residues. CDR3 sequence (DNA): TGTGCCACCTATCCTGACAGGGGGCAAGCCGGGGAGCTGTTTTTT. Translating it yields CATYPDRGQAGELFF.

The chain carries TRBV6-1 and TRBJ2-2; 9 bases are a match to TRBD2. With 8 bases clipped from V and 2 bases from J, the junction kept 18 bases outside the gene matches. Looked up from germline, CDR1 is MNHNS and CDR2 is SASEGT. The CDR3 runs to 19 residues. In DNA form, the CDR3 reads TGTGCCAGCGAAGGGTCGCGGTCGGCGGGAGGGCGAAACACCGGGGAGCTGTTTTTT. It encodes CASEGSRSAGGRNTGELFF.

V gene TRBV5-6 combines with J gene TRBJ1-5; D ambiguous. V was pared by 2 bases and J by 6 bases, with 9 bases between. Germline V lookup: CDR1 SGHDT, CDR2 YYEEEE. The CDR3 runs to 13 residues. CDR3 nucleotides: TGTGCCAGCAGCTTTGGTTGGGGTCAGCCCCAGCATTTT. Translation gives CASSFGWGQPQHF.

About this clonotype: In this CDR3 the conserved last residue, phenylalanine or tryptophan, is missing, so a read error is likely. The CDR3 loop is CANSQGGGTDTQYL. The DNA for the CDR3 is TGTGCCAACAGCCAGGGAGGAGGCACAGATACGCAGTATTTG. V gene TRBV12-3 or TRBV12-4 combines with J gene TRBJ2-3; tentative D call: TRBD2 (6 bases). Trimming stripped 10 bases from V and 1 base from J, with 15 bases between. The CDR3 sequence is 14 residues long.